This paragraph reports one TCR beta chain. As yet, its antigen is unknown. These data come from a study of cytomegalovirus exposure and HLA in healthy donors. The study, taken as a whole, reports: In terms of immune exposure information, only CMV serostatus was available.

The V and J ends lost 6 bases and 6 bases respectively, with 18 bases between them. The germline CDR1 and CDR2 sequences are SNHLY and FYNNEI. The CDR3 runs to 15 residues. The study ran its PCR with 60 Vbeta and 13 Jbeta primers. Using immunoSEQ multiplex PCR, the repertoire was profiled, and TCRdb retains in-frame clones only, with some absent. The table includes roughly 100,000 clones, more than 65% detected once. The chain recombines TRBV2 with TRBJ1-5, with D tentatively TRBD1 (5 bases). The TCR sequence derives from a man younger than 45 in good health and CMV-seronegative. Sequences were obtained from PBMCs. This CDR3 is CASRPERGLGQPQHF. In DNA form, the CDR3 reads TGTGCCAGCAGGCCCGAAAGGGGATTAGGTCAGCCCCAGCATTTT.